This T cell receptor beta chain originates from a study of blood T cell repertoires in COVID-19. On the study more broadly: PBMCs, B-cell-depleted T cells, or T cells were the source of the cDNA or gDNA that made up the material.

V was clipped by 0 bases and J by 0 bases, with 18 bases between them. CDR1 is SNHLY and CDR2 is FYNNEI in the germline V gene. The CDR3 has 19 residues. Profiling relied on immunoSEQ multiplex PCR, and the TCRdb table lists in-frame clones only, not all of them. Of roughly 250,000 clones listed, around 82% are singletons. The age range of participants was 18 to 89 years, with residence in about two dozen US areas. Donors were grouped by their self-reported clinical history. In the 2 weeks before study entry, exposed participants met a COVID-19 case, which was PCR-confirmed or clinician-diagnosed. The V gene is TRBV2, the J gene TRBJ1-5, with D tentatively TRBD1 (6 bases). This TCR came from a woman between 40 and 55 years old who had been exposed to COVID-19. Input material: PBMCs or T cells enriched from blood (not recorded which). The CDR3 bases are TGTGCCAGCAGTGAAGCGCTTTCCCAGGGGCTGGGTAGCAATCAGCCCCAGCATTTT. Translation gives CASSEALSQGLGSNQPQHF.